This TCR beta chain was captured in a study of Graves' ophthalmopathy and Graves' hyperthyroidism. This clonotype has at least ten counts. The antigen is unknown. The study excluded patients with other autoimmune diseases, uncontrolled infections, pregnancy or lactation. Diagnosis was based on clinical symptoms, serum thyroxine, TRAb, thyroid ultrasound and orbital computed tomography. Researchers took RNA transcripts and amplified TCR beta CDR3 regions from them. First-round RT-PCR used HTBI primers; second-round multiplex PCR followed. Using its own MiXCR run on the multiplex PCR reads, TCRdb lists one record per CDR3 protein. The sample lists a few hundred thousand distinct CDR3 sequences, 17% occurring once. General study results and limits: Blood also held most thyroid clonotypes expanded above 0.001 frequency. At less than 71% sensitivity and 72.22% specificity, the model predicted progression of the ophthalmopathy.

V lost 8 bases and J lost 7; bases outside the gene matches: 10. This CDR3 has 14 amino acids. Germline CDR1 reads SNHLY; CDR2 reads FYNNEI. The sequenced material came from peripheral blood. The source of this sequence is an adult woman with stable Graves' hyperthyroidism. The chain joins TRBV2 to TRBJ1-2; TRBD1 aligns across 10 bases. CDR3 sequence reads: CASQRNGQGGGYTF. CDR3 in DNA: TGTGCCAGCCAGAGGAATGGACAGGGGGGTGGCTACACCTTC.